This T cell receptor beta chain appears in the sequencing data of a study of T cells in localized non-small cell lung cancer. The table came from immunoSEQ multiplex PCR; TCRdb's copy has only in-frame clones and leaves some out. Of 40,000 to 50,000 clones in the sample, around nine tenths were seen once. Study findings and constraints: There were a median 57 of the top 100 tumor clones appearing in adjacent lung. Clonality of T cells reached its maximum in uninvolved adjacent lung, surpassing tumor. The study linked higher blood T cell density to longer overall survival. Heterogeneity within the tumor remains possible, as just one region underwent sequencing.

On this clone itself: The antigen is not known.

V shed 5 bases and J shed 0 bases, with 10 bases lying between them. Germline assignment: CDR1 SGHVS and CDR2 FQNEAQ. The CDR3 is made up of 15 amino acids. This sequence was found in a female donor over 55 with stage I squamous cell lung carcinoma. The V and J genes are TRBV7-8 and TRBJ1-4, with a possible D match to TRBD1 (5 bases). The sequencing used peripheral blood, collected before any cancer treatment. The CDR3 DNA reads as TGTGCCAGCAGCCCCCTGGGACCAACTAATGAAAAACTGTTTTTT. Translated, it gives CASSPLGPTNEKLFF.